These 4 T cell receptor beta chains originate from one sample sequenced in a study of regulatory T cells in long-lasting Graves disease. Through Arm-PCR of CDR3 regions and iRepertoire HTBI primers, TCR beta libraries were built. TCRdb re-derived calls from the multiplex PCR reads in MiXCR, one entry per CDR3 protein. Among fewer than 350,000 distinct CDR3 sequences listed, 15% to 20% were seen once. The time point was: newly diagnosed GD, antithyroid drugs for less than 3 months. TCR sequences were obtained from RNA taken from PBMCs. Sequenced here: peripheral blood mononuclear cells (PBMCs), sampled at new diagnosis, from a patient treated with antithyroid drugs. These receptors originate from a female donor with Graves disease.

The V gene is TRBV3-1, the J gene TRBJ1-1; D remains unclear. The CDR3 runs to 12 residues. The ends were cut back, 1 base at V and 5 bases at J, with 5 bases in the middle. Germline CDR1 reads LGHDT; CDR2 reads YNNKEL (reference sequence). The CDR3 DNA is TGTGCCAGCAGCCAAGGTTGGACTGAAGCTTTCTTT. It is translated as CASSQGWTEAFF.

The V gene is TRBV24-1, the J gene TRBJ2-1; D unresolved. CDR3 length: 15 amino acids. Trimming took 4 bases from V and 7 from J, leaving 16 bases between them. Germline CDR1 KGHDR, CDR2 SFDVKD. The CDR3 loop reads CATSDRSGSKNEQFF. CDR3 in DNA: TGTGCCACCAGTGACCGGTCGGGTAGTAAGAATGAGCAGTTCTTC.

This rearrangement joins TRBV28 to TRBJ1-5, with 7 bases lining up with TRBD1. The CDR3 runs 15 residues. The J segment lost 4 bases and the V segment lost 6 bases, leaving 9 bases of the junction unmatched. Germline V lookup: CDR1 MDHEN, CDR2 SYDVKM. The CDR3 sequence is CASSSSRDRNQPQHF. CDR3 nucleotides: TGTGCCAGCAGCTCGAGCCGGGACAGAAATCAGCCCCAGCATTTT. Looking up the rest from reference TRBV28 and TRBJ1-5 gives the full variable domain: DVKVTQSSRYLVKRTGEKVFLECVQDMDHENMFWYRQDPGLGLRLIYFSYDVKMKEKGDIPEGYSVSREKKERFSLILESASTNQTSMYLCASSSSRDRNQPQHFGDGTRLSIL.

The J gene is TRBJ2-7, the V gene TRBV9; D ambiguous. CDR3 length: 18 amino acids. V was cut by 0 bases and J by 7 bases, with 26 bases left in between. CDR1 is SGDLS and CDR2 is YYNGEE in the germline V gene. CDR3 DNA: TGTGCCAGCAGCGTAGAGTCCTGCCACGACAAGGGTTGGTGTGAGCAGTACTTC. Its translation: CASSVESCHDKGWCEQYF.